This T cell receptor (beta chain) was profiled in a study of blood T cell repertoires in COVID-19. J lost 0 bases, V lost 6 bases, and 8 bases had no gene match. The CDR3 has 17 amino acids. The germline gives CDR1 ENHRY, CDR2 SYGVKD. Original analysis: How many nucleated cells were present was estimated from reference gene primer amplification. Some clones are missing from TCRdb's copy, which holds only in-frame ones; the method was immunoSEQ multiplex PCR. The V and J calls and clone size are taken from that table; D and trimming were inferred from the DNA. Among approximately 100,000 clones listed, approximately 80% were seen once.

This chain joins TRBV10-3 and TRBJ1-4; 9 nucleotides agree with TRBD1. The sequencing sample was made of peripheral blood. The source of this sequence is a woman aged 80 or over with active or convalescent COVID-19. As DNA, the CDR3 is TGTGCCATCAGGGCAGGGACAGGGCCCGCAACTAATGAAAAACTGTTTTTT. This gives the protein CAIRAGTGPATNEKLFF.